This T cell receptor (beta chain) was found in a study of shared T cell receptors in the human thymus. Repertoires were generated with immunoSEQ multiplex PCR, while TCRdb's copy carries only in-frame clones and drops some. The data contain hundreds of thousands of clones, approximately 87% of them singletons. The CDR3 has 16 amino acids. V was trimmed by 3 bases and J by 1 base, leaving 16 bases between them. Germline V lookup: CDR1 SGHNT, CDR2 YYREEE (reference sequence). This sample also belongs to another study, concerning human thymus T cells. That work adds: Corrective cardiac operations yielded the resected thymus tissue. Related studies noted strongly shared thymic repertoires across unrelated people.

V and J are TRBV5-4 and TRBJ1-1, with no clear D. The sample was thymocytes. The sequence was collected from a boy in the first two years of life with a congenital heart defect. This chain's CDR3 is CASSSPGRGKNTEAFF. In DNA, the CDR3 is TGTGCCAGCAGCTCCCCGGGCCGAGGGAAGAACACTGAAGCTTTCTTT.